Shown below are 28 T cell receptor beta chains from a single sample sequenced in a study of cytomegalovirus exposure and HLA in healthy donors (dated by TCRdb to the late 2010s). Libraries were made using the immunoSEQ multiplex PCR assay. For the multiplex PCR, a mixture combining 60 forward primers for TCR Vbeta segments and 13 reverse primers for TCR Jbeta segments was used. The source is immuneACCESS, and TCRdb retained only in-frame sequences with V and J called. Part of the clones is not carried over; for the studies checked, unresolved V genes explain less than half of this, and the remainder is unexplained. The sample table records over 35,000 clones; 60% to 75% of these occur just once. The ten largest clones represent roughly 4% of the sample. Sequenced input: PBMCs. Source of these receptors: a man aged 35-49 years in good health and CMV-seronegative.

This clone was recorded a few times. The genes are TRBV6-6 and TRBJ1-1; no definite D call. V was clipped by 0 bases and J by 7 bases, with 6 bases between them. CDR3 length: 12 residues. The germline gives CDR1 MNHNY, CDR2 SVGAGI (reference sequence). CDR3 in DNA: TGTGCCAGCAGTTACTCGGCGGGTGAAGCTTTCTTT. Protein sequence: CASSYSAGEAFF.

This clone is a singleton in its sample. The chain combines TRBV2 with TRBJ1-5; 7 bases are a match to TRBD1. The V segment lost 6 bases and the J segment 2 bases; nucleotides outside the gene matches: 4. This CDR3 spans 14 amino acids. Germline V lookup: CDR1 SNHLY, CDR2 FYNNEI. CDR3 in DNA: TGTGCCAGCAGACAGGGGATACGCAATCAGCCCCAGCATTTT. Its protein is CASRQGIRNQPQHF.

The chain is built from TRBV5-1 and TRBJ2-6; the match to TRBD1 covers 10 bases. Looked up from germline, CDR1 is SGHRS and CDR2 is YFSETQ. Trimming took 3 bases from V and 0 from J; bases not matched to a gene: 0. The CDR3 has 16 residues. CDR3 DNA: TGCGCCAGCAGCTGGACAGGGGGCTCTGGGGCCAACGTCCTGACTTTC. This gives the protein CASSWTGGSGANVLTF.

V is TRBV4-2 and J is TRBJ2-7; D remains ambiguous. Germline CDR1 reads LGHNA; CDR2 reads YNFKEQ. The CDR3 is made up of 14 amino acids. V lost 1 base to trimming and J lost 2 bases, with 9 bases between them. The CDR3: CASSQVLVPYEQYF. Written as DNA, the CDR3 is TGTGCCAGCAGCCAAGTTCTAGTCCCCTACGAGCAGTACTTC.

This clone was seen a handful of times. V gene TRBV28 combines with J gene TRBJ1-1; D uncertain. The CDR3 runs 16 residues. Germline V gives CDR1 MDHEN, CDR2 SYDVKM. V shed 5 bases and J shed 6 bases, with 22 bases lying between them. The CDR3 DNA is TGTGCCAGCAGTCGGACGGGGTCCGGGAGATTCTCTGAAGCTTTCTTT. Its protein is CASSRTGSGRFSEAFF.

The chain links TRBV29-1 to TRBJ2-3; TRBD2 agrees at 10 bases. V lost 5 bases and J lost 5; bases outside the gene matches: 4. Germline-derived CDR1 and CDR2 are SQVTM and ANQGSEA. This CDR3 is 13 amino acids long. The CDR3 spells CSVSGLAIDTQYF. CDR3 bases: TGCAGCGTTTCGGGACTAGCGATAGATACGCAGTATTTT.

This clone has more than one count but fewer than ten. The chain recombines TRBV27 with TRBJ1-2; D remains unclear. This CDR3 spans 16 amino acids. V lost 5 bases to trimming and J lost 7 bases, with 23 bases between them. Germline lookup yields CDR1 MNHEY and CDR2 SMNVEV (reference sequence). The CDR3 sequence is CASSPSGTGRVFGYTF. The CDR3 DNA is TGTGCCAGCAGTCCCAGTGGCACGGGGAGGGTCTTTGGCTACACCTTC.

The chain links TRBV19 to TRBJ1-1, with 9 bases aligning to TRBD1. The CDR3 runs to 13 residues. Looked up from germline, CDR1 is LNHDA and CDR2 is SQIVND (reference sequence). V shed 4 bases, J shed 5 bases, and the junction held 2 bases outside the gene matches. CDR3: CASSTGQGTEAFF. The CDR3 DNA is TGTGCCAGTAGTACTGGACAGGGGACTGAAGCTTTCTTT.

The J gene is TRBJ1-5, the V gene TRBV29-1; D uncertain. The CDR3 spans 12 residues. Deletions cut 4 bases from V and 2 bases from J, with 6 bases between. CDR1 SQVTM and CDR2 ANQGSEA come from the germline V gene. As DNA, the CDR3 is TGCAGCGTTGTGCAGGGCAATCAGCCCCAGCATTTT. Translation gives CSVVQGNQPQHF.

The chain combines TRBV5-1 with TRBJ1-2, with D possibly matching TRBD1 (5 bases). V lost 4 bases and J lost 4, with 11 bases in between. Germline V gene lookup returns CDR1 SGHRS and CDR2 YFSETQ. CDR3 length: 13 amino acids. The CDR3 DNA is TGCGCCAGCAGCCAAACGGGACTCTATGGCTACACCTTC. It codes for CASSQTGLYGYTF.

The rearrangement links TRBV6-1 to TRBJ2-3; no clear D. CDR1 and CDR2 (germline): MNHNS, SASEGT. CDR3 length: 13 amino acids. Trimming removed 5 bases from V and 14 bases from J, with 20 bases in between. CDR3: CASSTSEGSFPYF. DNA for the CDR3: TGTGCCAGCAGTACAAGCGAAGGAAGTTTCCCGTATTTT.

The V call is TRBV16, the J call TRBJ1-3; the D gene is possibly TRBD1 (5 bases). This CDR3 is built from 15 residues. Germline V gene sequence: CDR1 KGHSY, CDR2 FQNENV. The V end lost 0 bases, the J end lost 1 base, and 7 bases lay between the germline ends. The CDR3 nucleotides are TGTGCCAGCAGCCAATCCGGGACTTCTGGAAACACCATATATTTT. Encoded protein: CASSQSGTSGNTIYF.

The chain recombines TRBV7-2 with TRBJ2-7; TRBD2 matches at 12 bases. Per the germline V gene, CDR1 is SGHTA and CDR2 is FQGNSA. The junction had 3 bases not matched to a gene; V was cut back by 5 bases and J by 1 base. This CDR3 is built from 15 residues. The CDR3 here is CASSPSGGASYEQYF. In nucleotides, the CDR3 is TGTGCCAGCAGCCCTAGCGGGGGGGCTTCCTACGAGCAGTACTTC.

This clone was recorded only once. The J gene is TRBJ1-4, the V gene TRBV30; 8 nucleotides align to TRBD1. Germline V gives CDR1 GTSNPN, CDR2 SVGIG (reference sequence). V gave up 3 bases and J gave up 7 bases; unmatched junction bases: 10. The CDR3 is 15 amino acids. CDR3 amino acids: CAWSGRQGTVEKLFF. CDR3 nucleotides: TGTGCCTGGAGCGGAAGACAGGGGACGGTTGAAAAACTGTTTTTT.

The chain joins TRBV13 to TRBJ2-7; 8 bases align to TRBD1. The germline CDR1 and CDR2 sequences are PRHDT and FYEKMQ (reference sequence). V dropped 4 bases and J dropped 3; count of bases not matched to a gene: 5. CDR3 length: 14 amino acids. Written as DNA, the CDR3 is TGTGCCAGCAGCTCCGACAGGGGACACTACGAGCAGTACTTC. It encodes CASSSDRGHYEQYF.

A few counts support this clone. J is TRBJ2-7 and V is TRBV29-1; TRBD1 matches 9 bases. The CDR3 covers 14 residues. Germline-derived CDR1 and CDR2 are SQVTM and ANQGSEA. Unmatched junction bases numbered 8, after V lost 6 bases and J lost 2 bases. In DNA form, the CDR3 reads TGCAGCGTGGTCCCTGGGACAGGGACCTACGAGCAGTACTTC. As protein: CSVVPGTGTYEQYF.

The CDR3 sequence is CSVTGEPLHF. The DNA of the CDR3 is TGCAGTGTTACAGGGGAACCCCTCCACTTT. This chain joins TRBV20-1 and TRBJ1-6, with TRBD1 identical over 7 bases. The CDR3 runs 10 residues. Germline V lookup: CDR1 DFQATT, CDR2 SNEGSKA (reference sequence). V was clipped by 7 bases and J by 12 bases; unmatched bases: 3.

The V gene is TRBV30, the J gene TRBJ2-3; D unresolved. The germline gives CDR1 GTSNPN, CDR2 SVGIG (reference sequence). The CDR3 is 12 amino acids. Trimming took off 8 bases at V and 5 bases at J, with 14 bases between the two ends. CDR3 DNA sequence: TGTGCCCTCCAAGGTCCGGGAGATACGCAGTATTTT. Protein sequence: CALQGPGDTQYF.

The genes are TRBV14 and TRBJ1-4, with D uncertain. Between the trimmed V and J ends, which lost 2 bases and 4 bases, there was a span of 11 bases. In germline, CDR1 is SGHDN, CDR2 FVKESK. The CDR3 has 15 residues. The DNA for the CDR3 is TGTGCCAGCAGCCAAACCCCGGAGCGTAATGAAAAACTGTTTTTT. Translated, it gives CASSQTPERNEKLFF.

A few counts support this clone. This chain links TRBV5-1 with TRBJ1-5, with D maybe TRBD1 (6 bases). Per the germline V gene, CDR1 is SGHRS and CDR2 is YFSETQ. The CDR3 is 15 residues long. The germline V and J ends were trimmed by 1 base and 5 bases, with 13 bases remaining between them. The CDR3 sequence: CASSLLGARDQPQHF. In nucleotides, the CDR3 is TGCGCCAGCAGCTTGTTGGGGGCGCGCGATCAGCCCCAGCATTTT.

This clone was counted once. The chain joins TRBV4-1 to TRBJ2-5; 7 nucleotides align to TRBD1. The CDR3 extends over 17 amino acids. The V gene end was trimmed by 1 base and the J gene end by 0 bases; junction bases not matched to a gene: 8. Per germline, CDR1 MGHRA and CDR2 YSYEKL. In nucleotides, the CDR3 is TGCGCCAGCAGCCAAGTACGGGACAGCCCGTACCAAGAGACCCAGTACTTC. Residues: CASSQVRDSPYQETQYF.

This clone was observed a single time. The V gene is TRBV7-6, the J gene TRBJ1-3; D is unclear. Germline V gene sequence: CDR1 SGHVS, CDR2 FNYEAQ. V lost 5 bases, J lost 7 bases, and 15 bases lay in between. There are 14 residues in the CDR3. For the CDR3, the DNA is TGTGCCAGCAGCCCGCGCGACACTGACAACACCATATATTTT. It encodes CASSPRDTDNTIYF.

The chain uses TRBV2 and TRBJ1-2, with a weak D call TRBD1 (5 bases). The CDR3 is 11 amino acids. V was trimmed by 10 bases and J by 4 bases, leaving 10 bases between them. Per germline, CDR1 SNHLY and CDR2 FYNNEI. This CDR3 reads CATAGSYGYTF. The CDR3 DNA follows: TGTGCCACAGCAGGGTCCTATGGCTACACCTTC. The whole variable domain, remainder taken from reference TRBV2 and TRBJ1-2, is EPEVTQTPSHQVTQMGQEVILRCVPISNHLYFYWYRQILGQKVEFLVSFYNNEISEKSEIFDDQFSVERPDGSNFTLKIRSTKLEDSAMYFCATAGSYGYTFGSGTRLTVV.

The chain links TRBV9 to TRBJ1-6; 7 nucleotides line up with TRBD1. The germline CDR1 and CDR2 sequences are SGDLS and YYNGEE. There are 14 residues in the CDR3. The V and J ends lost 3 bases and 10 bases, in that order; junction bases with no gene match: 7. CDR3 amino acids: CASSGQGGGSPLHF. CDR3 sequence (DNA): TGTGCCAGCAGCGGACAGGGAGGCGGATCACCCCTCCACTTT.

The chain uses TRBV7-2 and TRBJ2-5; the D gene is possibly TRBD2 (5 bases). The germline V gene encodes CDR1 SGHTA and CDR2 FQGNSA. The CDR3 length is 15 residues. Trimming removed 1 base at V and 3 bases at J, with 12 bases between. As DNA, the CDR3 is TGTGCCAGCAGCTTAGATTATTGGGGAGAAGAGACCCAGTACTTC. Amino acid sequence: CASSLDYWGEETQYF.

This sequence joins TRBV28 and TRBJ1-2; tentative D call: TRBD1 (6 bases). CDR1 is MDHEN, CDR2 SYDVKM, per germline. Trimming removed 6 bases from V and 4 bases from J, with 15 bases in between. The CDR3 runs 14 residues. CDR3 nucleotide sequence: TGTGCCAGCAGCCAGGGGTGGGGTGGCTATGGCTACACCTTC. Its protein is CASSQGWGGYGYTF.

This clone was counted only a few times. The V and J genes are TRBV9 and TRBJ2-7, with a weak D call TRBD2 (5 bases). V was cut by 0 bases and J by 1 base, with 11 bases left in between. CDR1 SGDLS and CDR2 YYNGEE come from the germline V gene. This CDR3 region has 15 residues. CDR3 residues: CASSVGSSRSYEQYF. For the CDR3, the DNA is TGTGCCAGCAGCGTAGGGTCTAGCCGTTCCTACGAGCAGTACTTC.

This clone was picked up a small number of times. The chain couples TRBV6-1 to TRBJ1-2; tentative D call: TRBD1 (6 bases). CDR1 and CDR2 (germline): MNHNS, SASEGT. Trimming took 4 bases from V and 5 from J, leaving 14 bases between them. The CDR3 consists of 14 residues. The CDR3 bases are TGTGCCAGCAGTGCCACAGGGTTGTGGTATGGCTACACCTTC. It translates to CASSATGLWYGYTF.